One sample yielded the 8 T cell receptor beta chains listed below, sequenced in a study of T cells in Graves' hyperthyroidism and ophthalmopathy. RNA transcripts were the template for amplifying TCR beta CDR3 regions. First-round RT-PCR of the TCR CDR3 relied on the HTBI primer set. Via MiXCR, TCRdb re-called the multiplex PCR reads, giving one row per CDR3 protein. The sample consists of about 360,000 distinct CDR3 sequences, over 10% of them appearing once. Material: blood. The receptors shown here come from a woman in her late teens or twenties with Graves' hyperthyroidism.

This sequence joins TRBV2 and TRBJ1-4, with a tentative D call TRBD1 (5 bases). The germline V gene encodes CDR1 SNHLY and CDR2 FYNNEI. V was shortened by 7 bases and J by 5 bases, with 17 bases between the two germline ends. There are 15 residues in the CDR3. The CDR3 loop reads CASNGVRAWNEKLFF. The CDR3 DNA reads TGTGCCAGCAATGGGGTCAGGGCCTGGAATGAAAAACTGTTTTTT.

This clonotype has at least ten counts. V is TRBV27 and J is TRBJ1-2; 9 bases align to TRBD1. The CDR3 totals 14 residues. The V and J ends lost 3 bases and 8 bases, in that order; junction bases with no gene match: 7. CDR1 is MNHEY and CDR2 is SMNVEV in the germline V gene (reference sequence). The CDR3, as DNA: TGTGCCAGCAGTTTCGGGACAGGGCTGGGGGGCTACACCTTC. The encoded protein is CASSFGTGLGGYTF.

This clonotype has ten or more counts. The chain has TRBV5-5 and TRBJ2-6; perhaps TRBD1 as D (5 bases). This CDR3 is 19 amino acids long. V was pared by 2 bases and J by 0 bases, with 18 bases between. The V gene's germline CDR1 is SGHKS and CDR2 YYEKEE (reference sequence). The CDR3 sequence: CASSFRQLYSDSGANVLTF. CDR3 in DNA: TGTGCCAGCAGCTTCCGACAGCTATACTCCGACTCTGGGGCCAACGTCCTGACTTTC. The full variable domain, rest sourced from reference TRBV5-5 and TRBJ2-6, is DAGVTQSPTHLIKTRGQQVTLRCSPISGHKSVSWYQQVLGQGPQFIFQYYEKEERGRGNFPDRFSARQFPNYSSELNVNALLLGDSALYLCASSFRQLYSDSGANVLTFGAGSRLTVL.

This clonotype has ten or more counts. The rearrangement links TRBV28 to TRBJ2-1; D is perhaps TRBD2 (7 bases). In germline, CDR1 is MDHEN, CDR2 SYDVKM. There are 17 residues in the CDR3. V dropped 1 base and J dropped 8 bases, with 21 bases sitting between them. CDR3 protein: CASSLLTWRGGGDEQFF. In DNA form, the CDR3 reads TGTGCCAGCAGTTTATTGACCTGGAGGGGAGGGGGGGATGAGCAGTTCTTC.

In this sample, this clonotype turned up many times. The CDR3 protein is CATRTSGNYNEQFF. The DNA for the CDR3 is TGTGCCACCAGGACTAGCGGGAACTACAATGAGCAGTTCTTC. The chain recombines TRBV24-1 with TRBJ2-1; 11 positions match TRBD2. V lost 7 bases to trimming and J lost 3 bases; unmatched junction nucleotides: 1. The V gene's germline CDR1 is KGHDR and CDR2 SFDVKD. The CDR3 length is 14 residues.

This clonotype was observed many times. The chain employs TRBV6-2 or TRBV6-3 and TRBJ2-1; 10 bases are a match to TRBD1. Germline trimming cut 6 bases from V and 7 bases from J; bases unmatched to any gene: 6. CDR3 length equals 14 residues. CDR1 is MNHEY and CDR2 is SVGEGT in the germline V gene. The CDR3 DNA reads TGTGCCAGCAGACCGGGACAGGGGAGGAATGAGCAGTTCTTC. Protein sequence: CASRPGQGRNEQFF.

Only a few counts were recorded for this clonotype. V and J are TRBV9 and TRBJ1-6; D not certain. V lost 0 bases, J lost 5 bases, and 6 bases lay in between. In germline, CDR1 is SGDLS, CDR2 YYNGEE. The CDR3 consists of 14 residues. This CDR3 reads CASSVERDNSPLHF. The CDR3 nucleotides are TGTGCCAGCAGCGTAGAACGGGATAATTCACCCCTCCACTTT.

The sample holds many counts of this clonotype. The rearrangement joins TRBV2 to TRBJ1-5; weak D call: TRBD1 (6 bases). V was trimmed by 7 bases and J by 0 bases, leaving 13 bases between them. Germline lookup yields CDR1 SNHLY and CDR2 FYNNEI. The CDR3 is 15 residues long. The CDR3 spells CASTGGTFSNQPQHF. For the CDR3, the DNA is TGTGCCAGCACCGGCGGGACATTTAGCAATCAGCCCCAGCATTTT.